The TCR beta chain under discussion was sequenced for a study of cytomegalovirus exposure and HLA in healthy donors. The sample holds a few counts of this clone. The PCR made use of 60 Vbeta and 13 Jbeta primers. Profiled with immunoSEQ multiplex PCR; TCRdb holds only in-frame clones, not every one. Of tens of thousands of clones in the sample, 70% to 80% are singletons; the top ten hold approximately 9%. In germline, CDR1 is MNHNS, CDR2 SASEGT. V lost 9 bases and J 1 base, leaving 13 bases between the germline ends. The CDR3 contains 14 residues. The sample taken for sequencing was PBMCs. This TCR was recovered from a middle-aged man in good health and CMV-seropositive. The genes are TRBV6-1 and TRBJ1-5; D is possibly TRBD1 (5 bases). The DNA of the CDR3 is TGTGCCAGTACCCGGGGGGGGAGCAATCAGCCCCAGCATTTT. It yields the protein CASTRGGSNQPQHF.